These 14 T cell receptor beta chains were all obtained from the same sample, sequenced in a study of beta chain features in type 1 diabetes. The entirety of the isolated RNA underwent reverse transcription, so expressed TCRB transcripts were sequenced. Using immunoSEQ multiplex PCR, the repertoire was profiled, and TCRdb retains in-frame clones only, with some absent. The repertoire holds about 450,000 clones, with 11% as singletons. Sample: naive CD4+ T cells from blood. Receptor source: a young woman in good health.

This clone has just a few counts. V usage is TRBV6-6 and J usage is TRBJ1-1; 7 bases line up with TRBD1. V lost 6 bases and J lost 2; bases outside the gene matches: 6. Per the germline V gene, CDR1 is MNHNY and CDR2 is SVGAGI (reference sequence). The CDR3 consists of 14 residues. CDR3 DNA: TGTGCCAGCAGGTCGACAGGGATAAACACTGAAGCTTTCTTT. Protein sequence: CASRSTGINTEAFF.

The CDR3 coding sequence is TGTGCCAGTCAGGATGTAGCCAAAAACATTCAGTACTTC. Protein sequence: CASQDVAKNIQYF. The chain combines TRBV7-2 with TRBJ2-4; unclear D gene. V lost 9 bases, J lost 0 bases, and 9 bases lay in between. This CDR3 is 13 amino acids long. CDR1 SGHTA and CDR2 FQGNSA come from the germline V gene.

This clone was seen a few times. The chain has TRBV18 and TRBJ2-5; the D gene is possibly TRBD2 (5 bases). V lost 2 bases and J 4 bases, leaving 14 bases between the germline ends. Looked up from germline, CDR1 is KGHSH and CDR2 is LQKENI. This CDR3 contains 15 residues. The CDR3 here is CASSPRTARRETQYF. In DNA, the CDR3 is TGTGCCAGCTCACCAAGGACTGCGCGTCGAGAGACCCAGTACTTC.

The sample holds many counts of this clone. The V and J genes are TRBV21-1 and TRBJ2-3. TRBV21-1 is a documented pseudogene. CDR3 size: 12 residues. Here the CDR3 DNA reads TGTGCCAGCAGCCCCGTACCAGATACGCAGTATTTT. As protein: CASSPVPDTQYF.

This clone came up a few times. The CDR3 loop reads CASSKTTGTGNQPQHF. CDR3 nucleotide sequence: TGCGCCAGCAGCAAGACGACAGGGACTGGCAATCAGCCCCAGCATTTT. The chain has TRBV4-1 and TRBJ1-5, with TRBD1 matching over 7 bases. The CDR3 runs 16 residues. Trimming took 5 bases from V and 2 from J; bases not matched to a gene: 9. Germline V lookup: CDR1 MGHRA, CDR2 YSYEKL.

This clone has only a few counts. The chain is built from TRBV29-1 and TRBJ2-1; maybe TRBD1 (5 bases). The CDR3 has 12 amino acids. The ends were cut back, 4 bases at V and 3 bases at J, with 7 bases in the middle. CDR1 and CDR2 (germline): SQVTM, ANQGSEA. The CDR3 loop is CSVAQGYNEQFF. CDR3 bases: TGCAGCGTTGCTCAGGGCTACAATGAGCAGTTCTTC.

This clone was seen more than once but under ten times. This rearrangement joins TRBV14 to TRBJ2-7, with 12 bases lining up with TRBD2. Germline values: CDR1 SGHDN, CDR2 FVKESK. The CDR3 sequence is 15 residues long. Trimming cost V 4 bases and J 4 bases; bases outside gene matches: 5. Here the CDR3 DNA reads TGTGCCAGCAGCCGACTAGCGGGAGATAGGTACGAGCAGTACTTC. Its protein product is CASSRLAGDRYEQYF.

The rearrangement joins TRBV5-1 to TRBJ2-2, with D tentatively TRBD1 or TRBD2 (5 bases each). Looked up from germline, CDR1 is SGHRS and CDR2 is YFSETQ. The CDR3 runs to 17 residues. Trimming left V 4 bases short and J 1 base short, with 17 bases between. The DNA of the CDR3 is TGCGCCAGCAGCGGAACCCCCGGGACGGTGAACACCGGGGAGCTGTTTTTT. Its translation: CASSGTPGTVNTGELFF. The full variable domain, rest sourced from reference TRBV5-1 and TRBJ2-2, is KAGVTQTPRYLIKTRGQQVTLSCSPISGHRSVSWYQQTPGQGLQFLFEYFSETQRNKGNFPGRFSGRQFSNSRSEMNVSTLELGDSALYLCASSGTPGTVNTGELFFGEGSRLTVL.

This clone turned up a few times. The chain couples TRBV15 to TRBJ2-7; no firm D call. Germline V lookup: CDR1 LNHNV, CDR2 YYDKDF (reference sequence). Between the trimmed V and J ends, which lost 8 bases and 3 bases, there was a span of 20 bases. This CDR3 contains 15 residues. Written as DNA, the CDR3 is TGTGCCACCGGCGACCTCAGGAGATTCTACTACGAGCAGTACGTC. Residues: CATGDLRRFYYEQYV.

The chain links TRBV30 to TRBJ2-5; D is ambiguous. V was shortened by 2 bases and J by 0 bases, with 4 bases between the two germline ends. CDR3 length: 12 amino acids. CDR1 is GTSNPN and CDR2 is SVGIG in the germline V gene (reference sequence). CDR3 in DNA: TGTGCCTGGAGTCAGGACCAAGAGACCCAGTACTTC. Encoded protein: CAWSQDQETQYF.

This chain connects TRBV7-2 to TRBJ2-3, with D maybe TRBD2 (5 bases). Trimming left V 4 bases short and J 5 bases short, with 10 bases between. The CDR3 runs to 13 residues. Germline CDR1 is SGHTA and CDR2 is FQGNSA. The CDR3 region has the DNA TGTGCCAGCAGCTCCACTAGGGTAGATACGCAGTATTTT. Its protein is CASSSTRVDTQYF.

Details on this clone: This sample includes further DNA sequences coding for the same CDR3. CDR3 protein: CASSLGTGGTDTQYF. CDR3 DNA sequence: TGCGCCAGCAGCTTGGGCACAGGTGGGACAGATACGCAGTATTTT. The V and J genes are TRBV5-1 and TRBJ2-3; weak D call: TRBD1 (5 bases). The CDR3 is 15 amino acids. The germline V gene has CDR1 SGHRS and CDR2 YFSETQ. V shed 0 bases and J shed 3 bases, with 11 bases lying between them.

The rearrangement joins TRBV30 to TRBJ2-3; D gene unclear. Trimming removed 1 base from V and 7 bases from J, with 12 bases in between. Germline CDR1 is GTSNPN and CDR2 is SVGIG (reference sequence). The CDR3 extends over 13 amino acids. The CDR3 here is CAWSATQINTQYF. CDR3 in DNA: TGTGCCTGGAGTGCAACCCAGATAAATACGCAGTATTTT.

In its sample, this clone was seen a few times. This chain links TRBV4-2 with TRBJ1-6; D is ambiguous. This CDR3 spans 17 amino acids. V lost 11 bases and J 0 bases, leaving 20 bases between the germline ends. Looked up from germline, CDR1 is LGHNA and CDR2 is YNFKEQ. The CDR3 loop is CAASQVSASSYNSPLHF. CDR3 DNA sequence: TGTGCCGCAAGCCAAGTCTCCGCGAGCTCCTATAATTCACCCCTCCACTTT.